Here is one TCR beta chain with its context. How the authors handled the data: By means of reference gene primer amplification, nucleated cell counts were estimated. Clones were sequenced by immunoSEQ multiplex PCR, and TCRdb holds only the in-frame ones, with some missing. The V and J calls and clone size come from that table; D and trimming were worked out from the DNA. The sample holds some 460,000 clones, around 89% seen once. This record belongs to a study of blood T cell repertoires in COVID-19. Across the study: Whether acute or convalescent, the COVID-19 samples came from the United States, Italy and Spain. PBMCs, B-cell-depleted T cells, or T cells were the source of the cDNA or gDNA that made up the material.

Trimming removed 8 bases from V and 5 bases from J; junction bases left unmatched: 6. This CDR3 comprises 13 residues. V usage is TRBV12-3 or TRBV12-4 and J usage is TRBJ2-3; 8 nucleotides line up with TRBD2. The clonotype comes from a woman under 40 with acute or convalescent COVID-19. Sequences were obtained from peripheral blood. CDR3 loop: CASRGGGKDTQYF. In DNA, the CDR3 is TGTGCCAGCCGGGGCGGGGGGAAAGATACGCAGTATTTT.